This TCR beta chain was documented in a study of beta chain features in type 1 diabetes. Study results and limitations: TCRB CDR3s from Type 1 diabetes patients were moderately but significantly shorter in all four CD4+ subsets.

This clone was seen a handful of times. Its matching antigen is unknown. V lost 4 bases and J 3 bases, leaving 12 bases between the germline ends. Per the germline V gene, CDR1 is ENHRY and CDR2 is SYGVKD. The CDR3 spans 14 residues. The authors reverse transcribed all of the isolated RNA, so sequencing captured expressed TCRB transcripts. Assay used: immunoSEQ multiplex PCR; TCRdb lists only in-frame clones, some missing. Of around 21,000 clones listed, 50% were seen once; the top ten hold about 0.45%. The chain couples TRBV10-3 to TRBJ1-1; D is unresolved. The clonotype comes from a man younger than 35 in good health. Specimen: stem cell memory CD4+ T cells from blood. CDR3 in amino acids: CAISGEPQYTEAFF. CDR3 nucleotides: TGTGCCATCAGTGGGGAGCCCCAGTACACTGAAGCTTTCTTT.